The entry below describes one TCR beta chain. Its matching antigen is unknown. This sample was included in a study of cytomegalovirus exposure and HLA in healthy donors. Overall study results and limits: Cytomegalovirus association was listed for 164 TCR beta chains.

The CDR3 has 14 residues. Germline assignment: CDR1 MDHEN and CDR2 SYDVKM. V gave up 7 bases and J gave up 8 bases, with 20 bases separating them. Here immunoSEQ multiplex PCR was the method, and the copy in TCRdb shows in-frame clones only, minus some. This table holds approximately 62,000 clones, about 90% found once. Sequenced material: PBMCs. The receptor comes from a woman younger than 30 in good health and CMV-seronegative. This sequence joins TRBV28 and TRBJ1-2; the D gene is possibly TRBD1 (5 bases). CDR3 DNA sequence: TGTGCCAGCAACCCCCGAGGGGAGCGGGGCGGCTACACCTTC. Its protein is CASNPRGERGGYTF.